The 6 T cell receptor beta chains given below trace back to one sample, sequenced in a study of blood T cell repertoires in COVID-19. Sequenced by immunoSEQ multiplex PCR; TCRdb stores in-frame clones only, minus some. The sample holds 250,000 to 400,000 clones; 90% are singletons and the top ten take around 2.5%. The sequenced sample was PBMCs or T cells enriched from blood (not recorded which). These receptors all come from a man in his sixties who had recovered from COVID-19.

This chain links TRBV7-9 with TRBJ1-1; D unclear. V lost 7 bases and J lost 4, with 16 bases in between. This CDR3 has 14 amino acids. CDR1 SEHNR and CDR2 FQNEAQ come from the germline V gene (reference sequence). The CDR3 loop reads CASIDGKSTTEAFF. The CDR3 coding sequence is TGTGCCAGCATCGACGGGAAGAGTACCACTGAAGCTTTCTTT. Variable domain in full (rest from reference TRBV7-9 and TRBJ1-1): DTGVSQNPRHKITKRGQNVTFRCDPISEHNRLYWYRQTLGQGPEFLTYFQNEAQLEKSRLLSDRFSAERPKGSFSTLEIQRTEQGDSAMYLCASIDGKSTTEAFFGQGTRLTVV.

The V call is TRBV20-1, the J call TRBJ2-1; TRBD1 agrees at 9 bases. Germline CDR1 is DFQATT and CDR2 is SNEGSKA (reference sequence). This CDR3 contains 20 residues. J gave up 0 bases and V 3 bases, and 18 bases lay outside the gene matches. The CDR3 loop reads CSASGLGTGKGLSSYNEQFF. The CDR3, as DNA: TGCAGTGCTAGTGGCCTGGGGACAGGGAAAGGATTAAGCTCCTACAATGAGCAGTTCTTC.

Regarding this clone: No DNA is shown, since the ends of the CDR3 on it are uncertain; the CDR3 is the one TCRdb lists. V and J are TRBV21-1 and TRBJ2-1; the table's D call of TRBD2 was not tested on the DNA. TRBV21-1 is flagged as a pseudogene. The length of the CDR3 is 15 amino acids, counting both ends. The CDR3 region is CASSKWVAGGNEQFF.

This clone has just one count. The J gene is TRBJ1-5, the V gene TRBV11-2; D gene unclear. V lost 0 bases to trimming and J lost 3 bases, with 9 bases between them. This CDR3 comprises 15 residues. Germline V gene lookup returns CDR1 SGHAT and CDR2 FQNNGV. CDR3 loop: CASSLEASVNQPQHF. In nucleotides, the CDR3 is TGTGCCAGCAGCTTAGAAGCCAGCGTCAATCAGCCCCAGCATTTT.

Remarks on this clone: Additional DNA sequences in this sample encode the identical CDR3. The CDR3 loop is CASSQGTAGNTIYF. The CDR3 nucleotides read TGTGCCAGCAGCCAAGGGACAGCAGGAAACACCATATATTTT. The V and J genes are TRBV3-1 (or the pseudogene TRBV3-2) and TRBJ1-3, with D perhaps TRBD1 (6 bases). Germline V gene lookup returns CDR1 LGHDT and CDR2 YNNKEL (reference sequence). The CDR3 runs 14 residues. V lost 1 base, J lost 4 bases, and 8 bases lay in between.

CDR3: CASSHPRGGVTEAFF. CDR3 in DNA: TGTGCCAGCAGTCATCCCCGGGGGGGGGTCACTGAAGCTTTCTTT. The chain joins TRBV27 to TRBJ1-1, with D possibly TRBD1 on 5 matching bases. The germline V gene has CDR1 MNHEY and CDR2 SMNVEV (reference sequence). This CDR3 comprises 15 residues. The V end was cut by 5 bases, the J end by 4 bases, with 17 bases between.